The 22 T cell receptor beta chains reported below all come from one sample, sequenced in a study of cytomegalovirus exposure and HLA in healthy donors. PCR was performed using 60 Vbeta and 13 Jbeta primers. Profiling relied on immunoSEQ multiplex PCR, and the TCRdb table lists in-frame clones only, not all of them. The data show about 140,000 clones, roughly 80% seen once. The sequenced material came from PBMCs. These receptors all stem from a man in his forties or fifties in good health and CMV-seronegative.

The J gene is TRBJ2-5, the V gene TRBV11-2; 7 positions agree with TRBD1. This CDR3 is 14 amino acids long. Looked up from germline, CDR1 is SGHAT and CDR2 is FQNNGV. After removal of 7 bases from V and 5 bases from J, the junction contained 10 bases not matched to a gene. The CDR3, as DNA: TGTGCCAGCACCCTTACAGGGGCAGGGGAGACCCAGTACTTC. Translating gives CASTLTGAGETQYF.

The CDR3: CASSLILAANNEQFF. The CDR3 bases are TGTGCCAGCAGCTTAATACTAGCGGCAAACAATGAGCAGTTCTTC. The rearrangement joins TRBV11-1 to TRBJ2-1; TRBD2 agrees at 8 bases. The CDR3 sequence is 15 residues long. In germline, CDR1 is SGHAT, CDR2 FQDESV (reference sequence). Unmatched junction bases numbered 5, after V lost 2 bases and J lost 5 bases.

The J gene is TRBJ2-7, the V gene TRBV27; TRBD2 is a possible D gene (5 bases). The CDR3 sequence is 16 residues long. Germline loops: CDR1 MNHEY, CDR2 SMNVEV (reference sequence). Deletions cut 7 bases from V and 7 bases from J, with 26 bases between. The CDR3: CASIAPFGVRLGEQYF. The CDR3 DNA is TGTGCCAGCATAGCCCCATTCGGGGTCCGTTTGGGGGAGCAGTACTTC.

The chain combines TRBV5-1 with TRBJ1-1; weak D call: TRBD1 (6 bases). This CDR3 has 15 amino acids. Trimming left V 0 bases short and J 5 bases short, with 14 bases between. Germline loops: CDR1 SGHRS, CDR2 YFSETQ. The CDR3 DNA reads TGCGCCAGCAGCTTGGGTGGCAGGGGATGGACTGAAGCTTTCTTT. This gives the protein CASSLGGRGWTEAFF.

The rearrangement joins TRBV27 to TRBJ1-1, with 7 bases that match TRBD1. V gave up 6 bases and J gave up 2 bases; unmatched junction bases: 3. Germline CDR1 reads MNHEY; CDR2 reads SMNVEV (reference sequence). The CDR3 extends over 13 amino acids. The CDR3 here is CASSWDRNTEAFF. The CDR3, as DNA: TGTGCCAGCAGCTGGGACAGAAACACTGAAGCTTTCTTT.

The chain uses TRBV10-3 and TRBJ2-5; TRBD1 matches 8 bases. Germline CDR1 reads ENHRY; CDR2 reads SYGVKD. Unmatched junction bases numbered 11, after V lost 0 bases and J lost 5 bases. The CDR3 consists of 17 residues. DNA for the CDR3: TGTGCCATCAGTGAGTCGAGCCGGGACAGGTCTCAGGAGACCCAGTACTTC. This sequence encodes CAISESSRDRSQETQYF.

This rearrangement joins TRBV7-9 to TRBJ2-7; 8 bases fit TRBD2. Germline V gene lookup returns CDR1 SEHNR and CDR2 FQNEAQ (reference sequence). There are 15 residues in the CDR3. J was trimmed by 4 bases and V by 4 bases; bases with no gene match: 9. The CDR3 coding sequence is TGTGCCAGCAGCTCCCCGGGGGGGGTAGGGTACGAGCAGTACTTC. Its protein product is CASSSPGGVGYEQYF. Together with reference TRBV7-9 and TRBJ2-7, the CDR3 gives the full variable domain: DTGVSQNPRHKITKRGQNVTFRCDPISEHNRLYWYRQTLGQGPEFLTYFQNEAQLEKSRLLSDRFSAERPKGSFSTLEIQRTEQGDSAMYLCASSSPGGVGYEQYFGPGTRLTVT.

The table lists this clone with a count of one. This chain uses TRBV7-2 with TRBJ1-5, with TRBD1 as a possible D gene (6 bases). There are 19 residues in the CDR3. Trimming removed 2 bases at V and 2 bases at J, with 22 bases between. CDR1 SGHTA and CDR2 FQGNSA come from the germline V gene. CDR3 DNA sequence: TGTGCCAGCAGCTTAAGGGGGTCAGGGACCGGCATCGGCAATCAGCCCCAGCATTTT. Protein product: CASSLRGSGTGIGNQPQHF.

V is TRBV29-1 and J is TRBJ2-2; D gene unclear. The germline V gene encodes CDR1 SQVTM and CDR2 ANQGSEA. Trimming left V 7 bases short and J 2 bases short, with 14 bases between. This CDR3 comprises 14 residues. CDR3 residues: CSALTRTNTGELFF. CDR3 coding DNA: TGCAGCGCCCTGACACGAACTAACACCGGGGAGCTGTTTTTT.

The gene calls are TRBV6-5 and TRBJ1-1; 8 bases fit TRBD1. The CDR3 is made up of 15 amino acids. CDR1 is MNHEY, CDR2 SVGAGI, per germline. With V trimmed by 2 bases and J by 5 bases, 7 bases remained unmatched. CDR3 sequence: CASSYQDRAATEAFF. Written as DNA, the CDR3 is TGTGCCAGCAGTTACCAGGACAGGGCGGCGACTGAAGCTTTCTTT.

This sequence joins TRBV5-6 and TRBJ2-1; a possible D gene is TRBD2 (7 bases). Germline CDR1 and CDR2: SGHDT and YYEEEE. This CDR3 region has 16 residues. The germline V and J ends were trimmed by 7 bases and 9 bases, with 26 bases remaining between them. CDR3: CASLGGPVLASGEQFF. The CDR3 region has the DNA TGTGCCAGCCTGGGGGGGCCAGTGCTAGCGTCGGGTGAGCAGTTCTTC.

This sequence joins TRBV10-3 and TRBJ2-3; 8 nucleotides line up with TRBD2. The junction had 13 bases not matched to a gene; V was cut back by 4 bases and J by 1 base. Germline lookup yields CDR1 ENHRY and CDR2 SYGVKD. The CDR3 loop spans 18 amino acids. The CDR3 region has the DNA TGTGCCATCAGTGGGGACCGACTAAGGACTAGCCGCACAGATACGCAGTATTTT. Its translation is CAISGDRLRTSRTDTQYF.

The CDR3 nucleotides are TGTGCCAGCAGTGCGGGGGGGGGACCAGCCCCGCTTGAACTGTTTTTT. Protein: CASSAGGGPAPLELFF. The chain recombines TRBV6-1 with TRBJ1-4, with TRBD1 as a possible D gene (5 bases). Germline V gene lookup returns CDR1 MNHNS and CDR2 SASEGT. This CDR3 has 16 residues. Trimming removed 4 bases from V and 12 bases from J, with 24 bases in between.

This clone came up once. The chain uses TRBV7-2 and TRBJ1-3; 9 nucleotides line up with TRBD1. CDR3 size: 15 residues. Germline loops: CDR1 SGHTA, CDR2 FQGNSA. The ends lost 1 base at V and 4 bases at J; junction bases unmatched: 2. The CDR3 protein is CASSLGGQGGNTIYF. DNA for the CDR3: TGTGCCAGCAGCTTAGGGGGACAGGGAGGAAACACCATATATTTT.

The CDR3 DNA reads as TGTGCCAGCAGCCCCAGACCTAGCGGGGGGGCCTCTAGCACAGATACGCAGTATTTT. It specifies CASSPRPSGGASSTDTQYF. The chain recombines TRBV7-8 with TRBJ2-3; 12 nucleotides align to TRBD2. Germline assignment: CDR1 SGHVS and CDR2 FQNEAQ. V lost 5 bases, J lost 0 bases, and 12 bases stayed unmatched. This CDR3 spans 19 amino acids.

A few counts support this clone. The chain links TRBV2 to TRBJ1-1, with 9 bases that match TRBD1. This CDR3 is 11 amino acids long. Germline values: CDR1 SNHLY, CDR2 FYNNEI. Trimming cost V 6 bases and J 9 bases; bases outside gene matches: 2. The CDR3 protein is CASSTGGQAFF. In DNA form, the CDR3 reads TGTGCCAGCAGCACAGGGGGCCAAGCTTTCTTT.

This clone appeared once. J is TRBJ1-2 and V is TRBV4-2, with a tentative D call TRBD1 (6 bases). The CDR3 has 13 residues. Trimming stripped 5 bases from V and 7 bases from J, with 14 bases between. The germline V gene has CDR1 LGHNA and CDR2 YNFKEQ. The CDR3 region has the DNA TGTGCCAGCAGCACCAGGGGAGACGGTGGCTACACCTTC. Translating gives CASSTRGDGGYTF.

This chain links TRBV7-2 with TRBJ2-5; no definite D call. The CDR3 consists of 15 residues. Trimming cost V 3 bases and J 1 base, with 12 bases left between them. Germline loops: CDR1 SGHTA, CDR2 FQGNSA. DNA for the CDR3: TGTGCCAGCAGCTTTAACAGCCCACTCCAAGAGACCCAGTACTTC. It encodes CASSFNSPLQETQYF.

V gene TRBV19 combines with J gene TRBJ1-1; 11 bases fit TRBD1. The CDR3 covers 14 residues. The V gene's germline CDR1 is LNHDA and CDR2 SQIVND (reference sequence). Trimming at V came to 4 bases and at J to 6 bases, leaving 4 bases not matched to a gene. The CDR3 nucleotides are TGTGCCAGTAGTAAGGGACAGGGGGGGCCTGAAGCTTTCTTT. It encodes CASSKGQGGPEAFF.

V and J are TRBV15 and TRBJ1-1; no firm D call. The ends were cut back, 5 bases at V and 4 bases at J, with 11 bases in the middle. The CDR3 is 13 residues long. The V gene's germline CDR1 is LNHNV and CDR2 YYDKDF (reference sequence). The CDR3 spells CATSAVQFTEAFF. The CDR3 nucleotides read TGTGCCACCAGCGCTGTCCAGTTCACTGAAGCTTTCTTT.

This chain connects TRBV6-5 to TRBJ1-6; D possibly corresponds to TRBD1 (5 bases). Germline V CDR1 and CDR2: MNHEY, SVGAGI. Trimming took 0 bases from V and 7 from J, leaving 10 bases between them. The CDR3 runs to 15 residues. The CDR3 nucleotides are TGTGCCAGCAGTTACTCGGTCCAGGGAAATTCACCCCTCCACTTT. It encodes CASSYSVQGNSPLHF.

This chain uses TRBV2 with TRBJ1-4, with TRBD1 identical over 12 bases. Germline V lookup: CDR1 SNHLY, CDR2 FYNNEI. The V gene end was trimmed by 3 bases and the J gene end by 2 bases; junction bases not matched to a gene: 13. This CDR3 contains 20 residues. The CDR3 sequence: CASSDEVPGQGAGTNEKLFF. The CDR3, as DNA: TGTGCCAGCAGTGACGAAGTCCCGGGACAGGGGGCGGGCACTAATGAAAAACTGTTTTTT. Using reference TRBV2 and TRBJ1-4 for the parts outside the CDR3, the full variable domain is EPEVTQTPSHQVTQMGQEVILRCVPISNHLYFYWYRQILGQKVEFLVSFYNNEISEKSEIFDDQFSVERPDGSNFTLKIRSTKLEDSAMYFCASSDEVPGQGAGTNEKLFFGSGTQLSVL.